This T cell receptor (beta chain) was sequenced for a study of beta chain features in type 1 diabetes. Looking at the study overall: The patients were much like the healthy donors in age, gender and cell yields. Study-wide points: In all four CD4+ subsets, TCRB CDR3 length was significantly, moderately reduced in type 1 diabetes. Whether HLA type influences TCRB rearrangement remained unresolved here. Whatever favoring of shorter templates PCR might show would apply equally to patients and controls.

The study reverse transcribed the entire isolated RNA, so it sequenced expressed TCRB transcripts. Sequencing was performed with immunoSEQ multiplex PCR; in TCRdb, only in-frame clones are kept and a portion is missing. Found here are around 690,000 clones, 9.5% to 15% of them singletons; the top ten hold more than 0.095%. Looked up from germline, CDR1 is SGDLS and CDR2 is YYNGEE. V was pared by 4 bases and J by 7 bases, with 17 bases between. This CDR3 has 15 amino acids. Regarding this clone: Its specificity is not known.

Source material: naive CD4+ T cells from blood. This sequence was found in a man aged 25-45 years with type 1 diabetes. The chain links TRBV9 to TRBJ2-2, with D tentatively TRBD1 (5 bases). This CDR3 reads CASSQGSNRGGELFF. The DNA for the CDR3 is TGTGCCAGCAGCCAGGGAAGCAATCGAGGCGGGGAGCTGTTTTTT.